This T cell receptor (beta chain) was recorded in a study of blood T cell repertoires in COVID-19. The data were produced by immunoSEQ multiplex PCR, yet TCRdb's version contains in-frame clones alone and is incomplete. The sample shows roughly 160,000 clones, approximately 85% of them seen only once. Trimming took off 0 bases at V and 1 base at J, with 3 bases between the two ends. The CDR3 sequence is 14 residues long. Per germline, CDR1 KGHSH and CDR2 LQKENI. The sequence was obtained from an elderly man with COVID-19, enrolled during active disease. The rearrangement uses TRBV18 and TRBJ2-2; the D is unclear. The sample taken for sequencing was peripheral blood. The CDR3 is CASSPPQNTGELFF. DNA of the CDR3: TGTGCCAGCTCACCACCTCAGAACACCGGGGAGCTGTTTTTT.